Below are 2 T cell receptor beta chains sequenced from a single sample in a study of T cell responses to AZD1222 COVID-19 vaccine. The protocol was immunoSEQ multiplex PCR, while the TCRdb copy is restricted to in-frame clones and leaves out a portion. The sample gives about 94,000 clones, around 85% of which show up once; 4.5% is in the top ten. The specimen comprised peripheral blood, sampled 28 days after the second AZD1222 dose. These receptors came from an adult who received the AZD1222 COVID-19 vaccine.

J is TRBJ1-3 and V is TRBV5-1; possible D gene TRBD1, 5 bases. The V end lost 3 bases, the J end lost 0 bases, and 13 bases lay between the germline ends. The CDR3 totals 16 residues. The germline V gene has CDR1 SGHRS and CDR2 YFSETQ. The DNA of the CDR3 is TGCGCCAGCAGCTCGTCAGGGTTAACCTCTGGAAACACCATATATTTT. Encoded protein: CASSSSGLTSGNTIYF.

The chain combines TRBV3-1 (or the pseudogene TRBV3-2) with TRBJ2-7; 7 nucleotides agree with TRBD2. CDR1 and CDR2 (germline): LGHDT, YNNKEL (reference sequence). This CDR3 spans 16 amino acids. Unmatched junction bases numbered 15, after V lost 3 bases and J lost 7 bases. The DNA of the CDR3 is TGTGCCAGCAGCCACCACAGCGGGGTCGGTTCGGGTGAGCAGTACTTC. Protein sequence: CASSHHSGVGSGEQYF.